This TCR beta chain was sequenced for a study of OX40 agonist ivuxolimab in advanced cancers. Looking at the study overall: Melanoma, hepatocellular carcinoma, head and neck or renal cell cancer occurred in dose-escalation patients. With a range of 23 to 79, age averaged 60 years, and approximately 83% were male. Broader study findings: Relative to CD4+, CD8+ T cells held more expanded clones on average.

Baseline, cycle 4 day 1, and cycle 7 day 1 were the blood sampling points. The germline V gene has CDR1 SGDLS and CDR2 YYNGEE. Trimming stripped 0 bases from V and 5 bases from J, with 11 bases between. This CDR3 has 15 residues. As to this clone: Its antigen is unidentified.

Here immunoSEQ multiplex PCR was the method, and the copy in TCRdb shows in-frame clones only, minus some. The repertoire has roughly 76,000 clones, 84% of them found once; the top ten carry about 1%. This receptor was taken from an adult with an advanced solid tumor such as melanoma, head and neck, liver or kidney cancer. The chain employs TRBV9 and TRBJ1-4; D ambiguous. Material: CD4+ or CD8+ T cells sorted from blood, obtained in a trial of the OX40 agonist ivuxolimab. The CDR3 sequence: CASSVATGWNEKLFF. CDR3 DNA sequence: TGTGCCAGCAGCGTAGCTACGGGGTGGAATGAAAAACTGTTTTTT.